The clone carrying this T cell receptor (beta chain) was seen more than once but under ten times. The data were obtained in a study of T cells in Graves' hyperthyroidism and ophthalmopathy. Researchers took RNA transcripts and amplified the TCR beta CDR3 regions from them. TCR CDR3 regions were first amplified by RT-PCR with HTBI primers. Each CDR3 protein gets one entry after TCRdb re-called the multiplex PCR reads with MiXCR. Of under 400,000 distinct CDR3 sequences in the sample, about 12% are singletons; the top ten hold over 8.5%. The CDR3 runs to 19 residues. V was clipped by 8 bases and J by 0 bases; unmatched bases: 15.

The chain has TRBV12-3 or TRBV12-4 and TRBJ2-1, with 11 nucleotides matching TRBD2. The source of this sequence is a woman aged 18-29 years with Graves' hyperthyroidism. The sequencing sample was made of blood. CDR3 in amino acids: CASASGLAVYSSSYNEQFF. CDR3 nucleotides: TGTGCCAGCGCTTCGGGACTAGCGGTATACTCAAGCTCCTACAATGAGCAGTTCTTC.